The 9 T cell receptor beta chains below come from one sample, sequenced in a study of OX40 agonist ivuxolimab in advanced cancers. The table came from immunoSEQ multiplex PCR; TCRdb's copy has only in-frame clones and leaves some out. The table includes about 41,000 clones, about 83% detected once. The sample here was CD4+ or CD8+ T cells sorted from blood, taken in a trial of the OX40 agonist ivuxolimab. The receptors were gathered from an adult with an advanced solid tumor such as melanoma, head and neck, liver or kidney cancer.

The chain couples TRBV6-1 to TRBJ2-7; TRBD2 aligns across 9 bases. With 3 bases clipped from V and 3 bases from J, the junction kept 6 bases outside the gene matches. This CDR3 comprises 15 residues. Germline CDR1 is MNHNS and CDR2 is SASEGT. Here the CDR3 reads CASSEWGGGGYEQYF. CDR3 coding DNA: TGTGCCAGCAGTGAGTGGGGCGGGGGGGGCTACGAGCAGTACTTC.

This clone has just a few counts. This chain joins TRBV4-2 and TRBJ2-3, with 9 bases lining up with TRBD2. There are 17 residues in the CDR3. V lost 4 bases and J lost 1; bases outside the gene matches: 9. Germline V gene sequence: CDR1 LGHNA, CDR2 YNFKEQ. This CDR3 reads CASSLLAGGRGTDTQYF. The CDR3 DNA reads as TGTGCCAGCAGCCTCCTGGCGGGAGGGCGCGGCACAGATACGCAGTATTTT.

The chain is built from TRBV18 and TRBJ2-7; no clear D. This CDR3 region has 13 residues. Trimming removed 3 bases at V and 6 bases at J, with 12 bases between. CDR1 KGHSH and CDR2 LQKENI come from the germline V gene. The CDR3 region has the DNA TGTGCCAGCTCACCGGAAGCATTCATCGAGCAGTACTTC. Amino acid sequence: CASSPEAFIEQYF.

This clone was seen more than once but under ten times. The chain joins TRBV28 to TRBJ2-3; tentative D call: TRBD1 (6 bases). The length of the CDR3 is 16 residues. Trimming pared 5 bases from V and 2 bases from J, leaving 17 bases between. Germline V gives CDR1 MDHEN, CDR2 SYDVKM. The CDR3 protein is CASSLPRGQNTDTQYF. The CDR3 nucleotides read TGTGCCAGCAGTCTACCACGAGGACAGAACACAGATACGCAGTATTTT.

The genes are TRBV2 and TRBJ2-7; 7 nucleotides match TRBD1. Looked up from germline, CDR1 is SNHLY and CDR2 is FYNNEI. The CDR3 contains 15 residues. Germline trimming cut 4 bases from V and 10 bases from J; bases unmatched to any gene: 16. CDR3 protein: CASSALGDSNPLQYF. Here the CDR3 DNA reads TGTGCCAGCAGTGCCCTCGGGGACAGTAACCCACTCCAGTACTTC. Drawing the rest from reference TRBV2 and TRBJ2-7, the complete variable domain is EPEVTQTPSHQVTQMGQEVILRCVPISNHLYFYWYRQILGQKVEFLVSFYNNEISEKSEIFDDQFSVERPDGSNFTLKIRSTKLEDSAMYFCASSALGDSNPLQYFGPGTRLTVT.

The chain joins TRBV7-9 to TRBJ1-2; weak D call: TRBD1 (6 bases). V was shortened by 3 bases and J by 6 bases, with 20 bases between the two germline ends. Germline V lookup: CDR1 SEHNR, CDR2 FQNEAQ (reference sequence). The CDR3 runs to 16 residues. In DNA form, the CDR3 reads TGTGCCAGCAGCTTCTACTCCTACCCACAGGGCAATGGCTACACCTTC. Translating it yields CASSFYSYPQGNGYTF. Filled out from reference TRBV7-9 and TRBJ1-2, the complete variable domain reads DTGVSQNPRHKITKRGQNVTFRCDPISEHNRLYWYRQTLGQGPEFLTYFQNEAQLEKSRLLSDRFSAERPKGSFSTLEIQRTEQGDSAMYLCASSFYSYPQGNGYTFGSGTRLTVV.

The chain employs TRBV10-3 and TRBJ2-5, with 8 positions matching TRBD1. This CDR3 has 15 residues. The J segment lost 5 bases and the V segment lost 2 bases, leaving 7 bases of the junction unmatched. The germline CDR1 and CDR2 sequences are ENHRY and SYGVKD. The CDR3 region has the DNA TGTGCCATCAGTGAGGGACAGGGAGTTCTGGAGACCCAGTACTTC. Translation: CAISEGQGVLETQYF.

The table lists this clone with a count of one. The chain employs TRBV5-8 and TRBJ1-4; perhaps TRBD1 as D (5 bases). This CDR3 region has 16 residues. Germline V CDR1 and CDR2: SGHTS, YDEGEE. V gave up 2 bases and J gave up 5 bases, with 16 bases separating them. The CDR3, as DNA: TGTGCCAGCAGCTTCGCAGAGGCGGGGGTGAATGAAAAACTGTTTTTT. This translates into CASSFAEAGVNEKLFF.

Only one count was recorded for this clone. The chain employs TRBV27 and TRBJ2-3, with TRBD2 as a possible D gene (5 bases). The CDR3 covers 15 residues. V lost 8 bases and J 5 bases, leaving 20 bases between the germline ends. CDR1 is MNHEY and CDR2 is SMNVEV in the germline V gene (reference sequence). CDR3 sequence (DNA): TGTGCCAGCGGCATCTGGACCCCCGAGGGAGATACGCAGTATTTT. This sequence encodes CASGIWTPEGDTQYF.